Only a few counts were recorded for the clone carrying this T cell receptor beta chain. Its antigen remains unknown. This sample is drawn from a study of vaccination and CD4 T cells after COVID-19. This sample's treatment: approximately nine-day PBMC culture with coronavirus spike peptide pools or control peptides (ViraFEST assay). When 10 days of culture had elapsed, CD4+ T cells were isolated by negative selection. The Oncomine TCR Beta short-read assay sequenced DNA from cultured CD4+ T cells. Cultures of CD4+ T cells served as the source for extracting genomic DNA. TCRdb reprocessed the PCR reads via MiXCR and lists one record per CDR3 protein. This sample has approximately 7,400 distinct CDR3 sequences, with 73% found just once. The length of the CDR3 is 17 residues. After removal of 4 bases from V and 1 base from J, the junction contained 9 bases not matched to a gene. Per germline, CDR1 MNHNS and CDR2 SASEGT.

This TCR was sampled from a human donor who had recovered from COVID-19. This chain links TRBV6-1 with TRBJ1-5; 8 bases match TRBD1. The sequencing sample was made of CD4+ T cells from blood, cultured in vitro. The CDR3, as DNA: TGTGCCAGCAGTGCCTACGGACAGGGACGGAGCAATCAGCCCCAGCATTTT. This codes for CASSAYGQGRSNQPQHF.